Listed below are T cell receptor beta chains from one sample, sequenced in a study of neoadjuvant anti-PD-1 for oral cavity cancer. TCRdb's copy holds only in-frame clones and misses some; the assay was immunoSEQ multiplex PCR. Here the sample spans approximately 15,000 clones, around 71% being singletons. The sequencing used PBMCs, collected before nivolumab (anti-PD-1) treatment. The receptors originated from a person aged 35-80 years with oral cavity squamous cell carcinoma. Each CDR3 is given with its conserved first and last residue. A D gene is named only where the DNA matches it firmly. Clone sizes are given selectively: once, few, many, or a class where the clone is expanded.

size | J | length | V | D | CDR3 | DNA
- | TRBJ1-1 | 12 | TRBV10-3 | - | CAISEVDTEAFF | TGTGCCATCAGTGAGGTCGACACTGAAGCTTTCTTT
- | TRBJ2-5 | 13 | TRBV6-1 | - | CASKWLARETQYF | TGTGCCAGCAAGTGGCTAGCGCGAGAGACCCAGTACTTC
- | TRBJ2-2 | 12 | TRBV5-5 | - | CASSSGSGELFF | TGTGCCAGCAGCTCAGGGTCCGGGGAGCTGTTTTTT
- | TRBJ1-4 | 16 | TRBV2 | - | CASSEGTATTNEKLFF | TGTGCCAGCAGTGAAGGGACGGCTACAACTAATGAAAAACTGTTTTTT
- | TRBJ2-7 | 13 | TRBV10-3 | - | CAISEASPYEQYF | TGTGCCATCAGTGAGGCGTCACCGTACGAGCAGTACTTC
few | TRBJ1-2 | 17 | TRBV15 | TRBD1 | CATSRAEFSRGAKGYTF | TGTGCCACCAGCAGAGCCGAATTCAGCAGGGGGGCAAAGGGCTACACCTTC
- | TRBJ2-3 | 14 | TRBV9 | - | CASSGGVRPDTQYF | TGTGCCAGCAGCGGAGGGGTGAGACCAGATACGCAGTATTTT
- | TRBJ1-4 | 15 | TRBV6-6 | TRBD1 | CASIPETGTNEKLFF | TGTGCCAGCATACCTGAGACAGGGACTAATGAAAAACTGTTTTTT
- | TRBJ2-5 | 14 | TRBV5-1 | - | CASSRTGLQETQYF | TGCGCCAGCAGCCGAACAGGGTTGCAAGAGACCCAGTACTTC
- | TRBJ1-2 | 13 | TRBV6-5 | - | CASSYVGGTGYTF | TGTGCCAGCAGTTACGTGGGGGGAACTGGCTACACCTTC
- | TRBJ2-1 | 12 | TRBV7-8 | - | CASSLWGSEQFF | TGTGCCAGCAGCTTATGGGGTAGTGAGCAGTTCTTC
- | TRBJ1-5 | 15 | TRBV5-1 | TRBD1 | CASSLEGQDHQPQHF | TGCGCCAGCAGCTTAGAGGGACAGGACCATCAGCCCCAGCATTTT
- | TRBJ2-3 | 14 | TRBV6-1 | TRBD2 | CASSLQPSGSTQYF | TGTGCCAGCAGTCTACAACCTAGCGGGTCGACGCAGTATTTT
- | TRBJ2-1 | 15 | TRBV30 | TRBD2 | CAWSVLSSGRNEQFF | TGTGCCTGGAGTGTACTTTCTAGCGGGAGAAATGAGCAGTTCTTC
few | TRBJ2-1 | 11 | TRBV19 | - | CASSSIYEQFF | TGTGCCAGTAGTAGTATCTATGAGCAGTTCTTC
- | TRBJ2-3 | 15 | TRBV6-5 | - | CASSPHRTVADTQYF | TGTGCCAGCAGTCCCCACCGGACAGTCGCAGATACGCAGTATTTT
- | TRBJ1-5 | 15 | TRBV21-1 | - | CATLRRIYSNQPQHF | TGTGCCACCCTCCGGAGGATTTATAGCAATCAGCCCCAGCATTTT
- | TRBJ2-3 | 15 | TRBV10-2 | - | CASSDGTVRTDTQYF | TGCGCCAGCAGCGACGGGACGGTTCGCACAGATACGCAGTATTTT
- | TRBJ1-1 | 14 | TRBV5-4 | - | CASSSDTLRTEAFF | TGTGCCAGCAGCTCGGACACTCTGAGGACTGAAGCTTTCTTT
- | TRBJ2-3 | 18 | TRBV4-2 | - | CASSQAGLEGLVGDTQYF | TGTGCCAGCAGCCAAGCCGGCCTCGAGGGCCTAGTTGGGGATACGCAGTATTTT
- | TRBJ2-3 | 14 | TRBV5-1 | TRBD2 | CASRLAVSTDTQYF | TGCGCCAGCAGACTAGCGGTGAGCACAGATACGCAGTATTTT
- | TRBJ2-1 | 15 | TRBV5-1 | - | CASSTGGRDNNEQFF | TGCGCCAGCAGCACAGGGGGGAGGGATAACAATGAGCAGTTCTTC
few | TRBJ1-1 | 11 | TRBV20-1 | - | CSGSSNTEAFF | TGCAGTGGATCGTCGAACACTGAAGCTTTCTTT
- | TRBJ1-1 | 14 | TRBV7-8 | TRBD1 | CASSLGGTVNSAFF | TGTGCCAGCAGCTTAGGGGGGACAGTTAATTCGGCTTTCTTT
once | TRBJ2-1 | 15 | TRBV11-2 | TRBD2 | CASSLSAGGVNEQFF | TGTGCCAGCAGCTTATCCGCGGGAGGGGTTAATGAGCAGTTCTTC
- | TRBJ2-4 | 13 | TRBV4-2 | - | CASSQEGGGIQYF | TGTGCCAGCAGCCAAGAGGGAGGGGGCATTCAGTACTTC
few | TRBJ1-2 | 14 | TRBV6-6 | - | CASSSRQENYGYTF | TGTGCCAGCAGTTCTCGACAGGAAAATTATGGCTACACCTTC
- | TRBJ2-7 | 11 | TRBV20-1 | - | CSALVGYEQYF | TGCAGTGCCCTGGTCGGCTACGAGCAGTACTTC
- | TRBJ1-1 | 11 | TRBV30 | - | CAWTVNTEAFF | TGTGCCTGGACAGTGAACACTGAAGCTTTCTTT
- | TRBJ2-3 | 15 | TRBV2 | - | CASSEREQATDTQYF | TGTGCCAGCAGTGAAAGGGAGCAAGCCACAGATACGCAGTATTTT
- | TRBJ1-5 | 16 | TRBV6-6 | - | CASRSGQADSNQPQHF | TGTGCCAGCAGGTCGGGACAAGCAGATAGCAATCAGCCCCAGCATTTT
few | TRBJ2-7 | 14 | TRBV28 | TRBD1 | CASTDRGPLGQQYF | TGTGCCAGCACCGACAGGGGCCCGCTTGGCCAGCAGTACTTC
once | TRBJ2-1 | 16 | TRBV19 | TRBD2 | CASSVAGDISYNEQFF | TGTGCCAGTAGTGTAGCGGGAGATATCTCCTACAATGAGCAGTTCTTC
- | TRBJ1-2 | 14 | TRBV7-2 | - | CASSVDIGSYGYTF | TGTGCCAGCAGCGTCGACATTGGAAGCTATGGCTACACCTTC
- | TRBJ2-5 | 16 | TRBV27 | - | CASSATLGGTVETQYF | TGTGCCAGCAGTGCCACGCTCGGGGGAACAGTAGAGACCCAGTACTTC
- | TRBJ1-2 | 14 | TRBV9 | TRBD1 | CASSPRGTENGYTF | TGTGCCAGCAGCCCAAGAGGGACAGAAAATGGCTACACCTTC
- | TRBJ2-2 | 14 | TRBV6-5 | - | CASMPGNINWELFF | TGTGCCAGCATGCCCGGGAACATAAACTGGGAGCTGTTTTTT
few | TRBJ2-3 | 15 | TRBV27 | - | CASSLNGTSRDTQYF | TGTGCCAGCAGTTTAAATGGAACATCACGGGATACGCAGTATTTT
- | TRBJ2-1 | 14 | TRBV2 | TRBD1 | CASSGTGGYNEQFF | TGTGCCAGCAGTGGGACAGGGGGCTACAATGAGCAGTTCTTC
- | TRBJ2-7 | 16 | TRBV5-4 | - | CASSYPNGPGFSEQYF | TGTGCCAGCAGCTACCCTAATGGCCCGGGATTCAGCGAGCAGTACTTC
- | TRBJ2-2 | 14 | TRBV7-9 | TRBD2 | CASSLKAGTGELFF | TGTGCCAGCAGTTTAAAAGCGGGAACCGGGGAGCTGTTTTTT
- | TRBJ2-5 | 14 | TRBV30 | - | CAGPLSSGQETQYF | TGTGCCGGTCCCCTCTCGAGCGGACAAGAGACCCAGTACTTC
once | TRBJ2-1 | 17 | TRBV5-1 | TRBD2 | CASSPPDASGRVNEQFF | TGCGCCAGCAGCCCACCTGATGCTAGCGGGAGAGTCAATGAGCAGTTCTTC
- | TRBJ1-2 | 12 | TRBV7-6 | TRBD1 | CASSPQGAGYTF | TGTGCCAGCAGCCCACAGGGGGCGGGCTACACCTTC
- | TRBJ1-1 | 14 | TRBV4-2 | - | CASSQGEVNTEAFF | TGTGCCAGCAGCCAAGGTGAGGTGAACACTGAAGCTTTCTTT
- | TRBJ1-1 | 14 | TRBV2 | - | CASSESAGEAEAFF | TGTGCCAGCAGTGAATCAGCAGGGGAAGCTGAAGCTTTCTTT
- | TRBJ1-4 | 15 | TRBV5-1 | - | CASSFTGSNNEKLFF | TGCGCCAGCAGCTTTACAGGGTCTAATAATGAAAAACTGTTTTTT
- | TRBJ2-2 | 15 | TRBV2 | - | CASRSGSQNTGELFF | TGTGCCAGCAGATCGGGATCGCAGAACACCGGGGAGCTGTTTTTT
- | TRBJ2-3 | 15 | TRBV9 | - | CASSVAPGGTDTQYF | TGTGCCAGCAGCGTGGCTCCCGGGGGCACAGATACGCAGTATTTT
few | TRBJ2-5 | 14 | TRBV5-1 | - | CASSLGSVEETQYF | TGCGCCAGCAGCTTGGGGTCAGTAGAAGAGACCCAGTACTTC
- | TRBJ1-3 | 14 | TRBV7-9 | - | CASSLSVSGNTIYF | TGTGCCAGCAGCTTAAGTGTCTCTGGAAACACCATATATTTT
- | TRBJ2-1 | 16 | TRBV2 | TRBD2 | CASSGPSGSSYNEQFF | TGTGCCAGCAGTGGGCCTAGCGGGAGCTCCTACAATGAGCAGTTCTTC
- | TRBJ2-1 | 14 | TRBV7-3 | - | CASSQGRSYNEQFF | TGTGCCAGCAGTCAGGGTAGGTCCTACAATGAGCAGTTCTTC
few | TRBJ2-1 | 18 | TRBV2 | TRBD1 | CASSGGTGEVRDYNEQFF | TGTGCCAGCAGTGGGGGGACAGGGGAAGTTCGGGACTACAATGAGCAGTTCTTC
- | TRBJ2-7 | 16 | TRBV4-1 | TRBD1 | CASSHDLGTASYEQYF | TGCGCCAGCAGCCATGATCTCGGGACAGCCTCCTACGAGCAGTACTTC
few | TRBJ2-5 | 13 | TRBV9 | - | CASSVFGQETQYF | TGTGCCAGCAGCGTATTTGGGCAAGAGACCCAGTACTTC
- | TRBJ2-7 | 11 | TRBV7-9 | - | CASSLDGEQYF | TGTGCCAGCAGCTTAGACGGCGAGCAGTACTTC
- | TRBJ2-4 | 15 | TRBV30 | - | CAWSGGALAKNIQYF | TGTGCCTGGAGTGGAGGGGCACTAGCCAAAAACATTCAGTACTTC
few | TRBJ1-1 | 17 | TRBV27 | - | CASSLKLLGNGNTEAFF | TGTGCCAGCAGTTTAAAACTACTAGGGAACGGAAACACTGAAGCTTTCTTT